These 10 T cell receptor beta chains originate from one sample sequenced in a study of cytomegalovirus exposure and HLA in healthy donors. PCR amplification relied on 60 Vbeta primers (plus 13 Jbeta primers). Here immunoSEQ multiplex PCR was the method, and the copy in TCRdb shows in-frame clones only, minus some. The data show approximately 160,000 clones, approximately 70% seen once. Sequenced material: PBMCs. These receptors all come from a woman aged 40 to 55 in good health and CMV-seropositive.

Of note for this clone: Different DNA sequences within this sample yield the same CDR3. This rearrangement joins TRBV12-2 to TRBJ1-2; TRBD1 is taken as the D call from the table, unchecked against the DNA. TRBV12-2 is a known pseudogene. This CDR3 comprises 15 residues. The CDR3 coding sequence is TGTGCAAGTCGCTCCCAGGGGTGTGAGGTGTATGGCTACACCTTC. Protein product: CASRSQGCEVYGYTF.

This chain joins TRBV19 and TRBJ2-3, with D tentatively TRBD1 (5 bases). The CDR3 is 14 residues long. Germline V CDR1 and CDR2: LNHDA, SQIVND (reference sequence). Deletions cut 0 bases from V and 9 bases from J, with 13 bases between. CDR3 sequence (DNA): TGTGCCAGTAGTATAGATTCGCAGGGCGGAACGCAGTATTTT. Translating it yields CASSIDSQGGTQYF.

The chain has TRBV5-1 and TRBJ2-1; D is perhaps TRBD2 (7 bases). The CDR3 extends over 15 amino acids. The V gene lost 0 bases and the J gene lost 10 bases, with 17 bases spanning the gap. Germline lookup yields CDR1 SGHRS and CDR2 YFSETQ. CDR3 sequence (DNA): TGCGCCAGCAGCTTGGGATCGTCCGGGGGGCGAGAGCAGTTCTTC. Translated: CASSLGSSGGREQFF. The full variable domain, completed using reference TRBV5-1 and TRBJ2-1, is KAGVTQTPRYLIKTRGQQVTLSCSPISGHRSVSWYQQTPGQGLQFLFEYFSETQRNKGNFPGRFSGRQFSNSRSEMNVSTLELGDSALYLCASSLGSSGGREQFFGPGTRLTVL.

This chain links TRBV4-2 with TRBJ2-1; weak D call: TRBD2 (6 bases). CDR3 length: 16 residues. The V and J ends lost 0 bases and 4 bases respectively, with 13 bases between them. Germline values: CDR1 LGHNA, CDR2 YNFKEQ. The CDR3 loop is CASSQDLQEGYNEQFF. The DNA of the CDR3 is TGTGCCAGCAGCCAAGATTTGCAGGAGGGTTACAATGAGCAGTTCTTC.

A remark on this clone: The missing conserved phenylalanine or tryptophan at the end of this CDR3 makes a read error likely. The DNA is omitted, as the CDR3 cannot be located on it reliably, and the CDR3 follows TCRdb's listing. The rearrangement joins TRBV6-5 to TRBJ1-1; TRBD1 is taken as the D call from the table, unchecked against the DNA. The CDR3 numbers 11 amino acids, ends counted. Germline CDR1 reads MNHEY; CDR2 reads SVGAGI. The chain's CDR3 is CASSPGGEVFI.

The chain employs TRBV19 and TRBJ2-6, with 9 bases identical to TRBD2. Looked up from germline, CDR1 is LNHDA and CDR2 is SQIVND (reference sequence). V lost 5 bases and J lost 3; bases outside the gene matches: 11. This CDR3 is 18 amino acids long. The CDR3 sequence: CASSQIAGAIGGANVLTF. CDR3 nucleotide sequence: TGTGCCAGTAGTCAGATAGCGGGGGCTATAGGTGGGGCCAACGTCCTGACTTTC.

This clone is a singleton in its sample. The rearrangement uses TRBV4-3 and TRBJ1-1; unclear D gene. Trimming removed 4 bases at V and 2 bases at J, with 11 bases between. CDR1 is LGHNA and CDR2 is YSLEER in the germline V gene. CDR3 length equals 14 residues. The CDR3 sequence: CASSPGLVNTEAFF. The CDR3 DNA is TGCGCCAGCAGCCCCGGACTTGTAAACACTGAAGCTTTCTTT.

The rearrangement uses TRBV11-1 and TRBJ1-3, with unresolved D. The germline V gene has CDR1 SGHAT and CDR2 FQDESV (reference sequence). The CDR3 extends over 15 amino acids. The V end was cut by 2 bases, the J end by 2 bases, with 10 bases between. The CDR3 nucleotides are TGTGCCAGCAGCTTATTTTCTCAGACTGGAAACACCATATATTTT. Translating it yields CASSLFSQTGNTIYF. The variable domain in full, with the rest retrieved from reference TRBV11-1 and TRBJ1-3, is EAEVAQSPRYKITEKSQAVAFWCDPISGHATLYWYRQILGQGPELLVQFQDESVVDDSQLPKDRFSAERLKGVDSTLKIQPAELGDSAMYLCASSLFSQTGNTIYFGEGSWLTVV.

This clone was detected a few times. The chain combines TRBV5-1 with TRBJ1-4; TRBD1 aligns across 7 bases. The V gene end was trimmed by 2 bases and the J gene end by 11 bases; junction bases not matched to a gene: 9. CDR1 and CDR2 (germline): SGHRS, YFSETQ. The CDR3 spans 14 residues. CDR3 in DNA: TGCGCCAGCAGCTTCTTGACAGGGAAGGAGAAACTGTTTTTT. This gives the protein CASSFLTGKEKLFF.

The J gene is TRBJ2-3, the V gene TRBV5-1; 7 bases are a match to TRBD1. In germline, CDR1 is SGHRS, CDR2 YFSETQ. This CDR3 comprises 13 residues. J was trimmed by 2 bases and V by 7 bases; bases with no gene match: 4. CDR3 in DNA: TGCGCCAGCGGGACAGACTACACAGATACGCAGTATTTT. Residues: CASGTDYTDTQYF.